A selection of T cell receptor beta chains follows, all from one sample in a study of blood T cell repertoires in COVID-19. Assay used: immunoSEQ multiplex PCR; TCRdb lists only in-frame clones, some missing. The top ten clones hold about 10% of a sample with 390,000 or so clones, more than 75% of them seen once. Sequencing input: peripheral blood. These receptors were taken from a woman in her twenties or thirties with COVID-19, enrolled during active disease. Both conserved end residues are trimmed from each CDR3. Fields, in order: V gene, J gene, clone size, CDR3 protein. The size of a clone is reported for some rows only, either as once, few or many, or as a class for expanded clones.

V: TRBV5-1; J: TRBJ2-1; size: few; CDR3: ASSLGGTPRDEQF
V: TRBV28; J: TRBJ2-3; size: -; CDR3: ASPKGGGAPPDTQY
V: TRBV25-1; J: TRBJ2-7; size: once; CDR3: ASSERTSHEQY
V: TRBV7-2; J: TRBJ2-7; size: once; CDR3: ASSPFQGPLEQY
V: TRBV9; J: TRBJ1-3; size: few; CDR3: ASSEQGGNTIY
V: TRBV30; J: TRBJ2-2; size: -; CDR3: AWSARLANPGELF
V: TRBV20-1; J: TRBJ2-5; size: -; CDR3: SASGRAEQETQY
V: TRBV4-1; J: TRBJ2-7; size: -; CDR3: ASSRGTSSYEQY
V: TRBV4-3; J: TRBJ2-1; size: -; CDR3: ASSQGLAQYNEQF
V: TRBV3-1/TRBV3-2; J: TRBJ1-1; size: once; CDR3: ASSQASAQGAKAF
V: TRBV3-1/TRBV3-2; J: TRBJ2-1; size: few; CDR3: AAGRRLAGSNEQF
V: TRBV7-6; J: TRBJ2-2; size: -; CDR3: ASSLPGLAGGFTGELF
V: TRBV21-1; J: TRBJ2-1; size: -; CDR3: ASSIRRGPELYNEQF
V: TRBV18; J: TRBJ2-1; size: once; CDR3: ASSLGGLAGGPGNEQF
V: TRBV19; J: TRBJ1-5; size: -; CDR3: ASTKWEGKGNQPQH
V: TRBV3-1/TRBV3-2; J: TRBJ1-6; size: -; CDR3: ASSQGSDGSPLH
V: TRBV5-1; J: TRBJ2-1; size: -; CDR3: ASSLGSGGLNEQF
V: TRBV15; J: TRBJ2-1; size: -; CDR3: ATSDTGLAGGLSSYNEQF
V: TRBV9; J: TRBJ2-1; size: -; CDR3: ASRREGGEQF
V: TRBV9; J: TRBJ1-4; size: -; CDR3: ASSRGSRVLF
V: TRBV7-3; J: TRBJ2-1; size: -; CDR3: ASSLGQNSEQF
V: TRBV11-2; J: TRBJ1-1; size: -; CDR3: ASSLAGGGGTEAF
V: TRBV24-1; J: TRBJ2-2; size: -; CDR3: ATGTSSTGELF
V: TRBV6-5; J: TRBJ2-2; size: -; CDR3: ASKQGADTGELF
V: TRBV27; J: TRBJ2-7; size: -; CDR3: ASSLVFRDEQY
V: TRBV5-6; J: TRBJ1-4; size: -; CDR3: ASSLKDRGPNEKLF
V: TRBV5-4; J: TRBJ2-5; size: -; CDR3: ASSVASGRIGETQY
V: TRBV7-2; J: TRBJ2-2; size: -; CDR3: ASSPDSGLYTGELF